The source of this T cell receptor (beta chain) is a study of cytomegalovirus exposure and HLA in healthy donors. For the study at large: There were 350 to 400 genotyped donors. Of these, 81% fell in the genetic ancestry cluster associated with self-reported Caucasian donors. Regarding the study as a whole: The study designated 150 to 200 TCR beta chains cytomegalovirus-associated. At a 0.05 false discovery rate, a later analysis found 15,000 to 20,000 TCR beta sequences to be associated with HLA alleles.

This CDR3 has 16 residues. Germline V gene sequence: CDR1 SGHVS, CDR2 FNYEAQ. After removal of 7 bases from V and 6 bases from J, the junction contained 13 bases not matched to a gene. Both 60 Vbeta primers and 13 Jbeta primers went into the PCR. Libraries were prepared by immunoSEQ multiplex PCR; TCRdb keeps only in-frame clonotypes and omits some of them. The sample includes about 160,000 clones, about 71% of them seen just once. This clone appeared a single time. Its cognate antigen is unknown. The chain couples TRBV7-6 to TRBJ2-2, with 8 bases fitting TRBD1. The sequenced material came from PBMCs. The origin of this receptor is a man aged 50 to 59 in good health and CMV-seronegative. CDR3 residues: CASKTDPTGVAGELFF. The CDR3 DNA reads as TGTGCCAGCAAAACGGACCCGACAGGGGTGGCCGGGGAGCTGTTTTTT.